This T cell receptor (beta chain) was obtained from a study of blood T cell repertoires in COVID-19. The wider study: From the United States, Italy and Spain came samples of acute and convalescent COVID-19. Nucleic acid was either cDNA or gDNA, and it came from T cells, B-cell-depleted T cells, or PBMCs.

Original methodology: Cell counts per sample came from amplifying reference gene primers. Profiled with immunoSEQ multiplex PCR; TCRdb holds only in-frame clones, not every one. The V and J calls and the clone size are those of that table, but D and trimming were determined from the DNA. The repertoire holds about 73,000 clones, with approximately 80% as singletons. The CDR3 runs 16 residues. With 4 bases removed from V and 4 bases from J, the gap between germline ends came to 14 bases. The germline V gene has CDR1 SGHTA and CDR2 FQGTGA. This TCR was recovered from an older woman with acute or convalescent COVID-19. This chain joins TRBV7-3 and TRBJ2-6; D is possibly TRBD1 (6 bases). The sample comprised peripheral blood. The CDR3 sequence: CASSYNRVYGANVLTF. CDR3 nucleotide sequence: TGTGCCAGCAGCTATAACAGGGTGTACGGGGCCAACGTCCTGACTTTC.